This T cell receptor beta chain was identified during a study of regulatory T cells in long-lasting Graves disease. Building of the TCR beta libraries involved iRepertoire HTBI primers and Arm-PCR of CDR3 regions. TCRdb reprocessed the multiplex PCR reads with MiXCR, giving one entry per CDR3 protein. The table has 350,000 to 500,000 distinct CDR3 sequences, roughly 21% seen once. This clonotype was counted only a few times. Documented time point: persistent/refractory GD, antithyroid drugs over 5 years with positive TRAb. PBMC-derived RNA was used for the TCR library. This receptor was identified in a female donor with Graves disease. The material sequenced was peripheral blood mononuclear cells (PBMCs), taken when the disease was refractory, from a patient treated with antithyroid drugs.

Written as DNA, the CDR3 is TGCGCCAGCAGCTTACGGACAGGGGTTGAAGAGACCCAGTACTTC. Translating it yields CASSLRTGVEETQYF. The rearrangement joins TRBV5-1 to TRBJ2-5; 9 bases are a match to TRBD1. After removal of 2 bases from V and 3 bases from J, the junction contained 5 bases not matched to a gene. The germline V gene encodes CDR1 SGHRS and CDR2 YFSETQ. This CDR3 is built from 15 residues. Full variable domain (rest looked up from reference TRBV5-1 and TRBJ2-5): KAGVTQTPRYLIKTRGQQVTLSCSPISGHRSVSWYQQTPGQGLQFLFEYFSETQRNKGNFPGRFSGRQFSNSRSEMNVSTLELGDSALYLCASSLRTGVEETQYFGPGTRLLVL.